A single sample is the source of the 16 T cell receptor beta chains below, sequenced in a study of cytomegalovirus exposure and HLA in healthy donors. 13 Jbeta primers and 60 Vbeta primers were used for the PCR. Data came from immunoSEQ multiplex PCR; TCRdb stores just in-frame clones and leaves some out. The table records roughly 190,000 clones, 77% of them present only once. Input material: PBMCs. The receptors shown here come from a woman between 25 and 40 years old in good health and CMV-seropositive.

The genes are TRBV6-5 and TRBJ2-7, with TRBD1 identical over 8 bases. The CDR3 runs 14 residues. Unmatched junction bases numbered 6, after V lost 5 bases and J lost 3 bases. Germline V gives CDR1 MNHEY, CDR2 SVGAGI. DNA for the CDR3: TGTGCCAGCAGTACCCGGACAGGGCGCTACGAGCAGTACTTC. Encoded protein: CASSTRTGRYEQYF.

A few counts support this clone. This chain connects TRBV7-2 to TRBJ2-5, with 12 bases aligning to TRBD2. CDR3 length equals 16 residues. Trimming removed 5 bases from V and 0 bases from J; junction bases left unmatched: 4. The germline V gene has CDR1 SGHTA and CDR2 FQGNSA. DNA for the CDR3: TGTGCCAGCAGCAGCAGGACTAGCGGGAACCAAGAGACCCAGTACTTC. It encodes CASSSRTSGNQETQYF.

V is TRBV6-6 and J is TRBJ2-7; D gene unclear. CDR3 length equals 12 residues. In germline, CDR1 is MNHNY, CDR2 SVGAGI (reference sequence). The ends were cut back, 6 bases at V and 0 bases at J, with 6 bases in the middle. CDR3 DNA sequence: TGTGCCAGCAGCCCCAACTCCTACGAGCAGTACTTC. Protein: CASSPNSYEQYF.

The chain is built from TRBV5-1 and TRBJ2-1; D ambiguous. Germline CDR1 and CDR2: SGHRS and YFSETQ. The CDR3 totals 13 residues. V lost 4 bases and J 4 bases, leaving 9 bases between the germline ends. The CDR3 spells CASSRDSYNEQFF. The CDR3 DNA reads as TGCGCCAGCAGCCGCGACTCTTACAATGAGCAGTTCTTC.

DNA for the CDR3: TGCGCCAGCAGGACCGGGACTAGCGGGACTGAGCAGTTCTTC. Amino acids: CASRTGTSGTEQFF. The chain combines TRBV10-2 with TRBJ2-1, with 13 bases that match TRBD2. The length of the CDR3 is 14 residues. Trimming at V came to 6 bases and at J to 9 bases, leaving 5 bases not matched to a gene. CDR1 and CDR2 (germline): WSHSY, SAAADI.

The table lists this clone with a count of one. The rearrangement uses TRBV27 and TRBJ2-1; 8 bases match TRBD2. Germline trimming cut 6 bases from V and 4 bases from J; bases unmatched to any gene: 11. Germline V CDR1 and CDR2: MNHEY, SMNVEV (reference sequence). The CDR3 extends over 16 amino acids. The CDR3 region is CASSPSGGRPYNEQFF. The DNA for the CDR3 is TGTGCCAGCAGCCCGTCGGGCGGGAGGCCATACAATGAGCAGTTCTTC.

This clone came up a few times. Written as DNA, the CDR3 is TGCGCCAGCAGCTTGGAGGGTTCGGGGGGACAGCCCCAGCATTTT. Amino acid sequence: CASSLEGSGGQPQHF. The rearrangement links TRBV5-1 to TRBJ1-5; perhaps TRBD1 as D (5 bases). Germline V CDR1 and CDR2: SGHRS, YFSETQ. The V gene lost 0 bases and the J gene lost 7 bases, with 14 bases spanning the gap. The CDR3 has 15 amino acids.

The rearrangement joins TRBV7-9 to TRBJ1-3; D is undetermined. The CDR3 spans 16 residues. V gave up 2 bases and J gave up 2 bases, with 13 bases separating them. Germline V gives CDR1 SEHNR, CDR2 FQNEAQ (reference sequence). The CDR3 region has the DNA TGTGCCAGCAGCTTAAGTACGGCGGTCACTGGAAACACCATATATTTT. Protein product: CASSLSTAVTGNTIYF.

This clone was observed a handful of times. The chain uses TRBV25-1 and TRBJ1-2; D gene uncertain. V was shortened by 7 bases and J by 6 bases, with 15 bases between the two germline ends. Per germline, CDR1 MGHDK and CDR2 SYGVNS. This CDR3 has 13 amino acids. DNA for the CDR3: TGTGCCAGCAACGAGGGCAATGCGCATGGCTACACCTTC. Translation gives CASNEGNAHGYTF.

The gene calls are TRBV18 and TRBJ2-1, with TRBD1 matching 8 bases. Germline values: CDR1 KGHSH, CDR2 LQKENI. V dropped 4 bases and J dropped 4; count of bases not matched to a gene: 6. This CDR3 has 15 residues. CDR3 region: CASSRGQGPYNEQFF. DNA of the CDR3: TGTGCCAGCTCACGCGGACAGGGTCCGTACAATGAGCAGTTCTTC.

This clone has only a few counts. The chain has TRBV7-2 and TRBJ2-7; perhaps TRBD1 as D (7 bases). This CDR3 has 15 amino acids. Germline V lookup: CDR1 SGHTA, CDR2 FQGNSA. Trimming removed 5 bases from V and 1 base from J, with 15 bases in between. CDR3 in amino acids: CASSPTRGDSYEQYF. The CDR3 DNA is TGTGCCAGCAGCCCGACCAGGGGGGATTCCTACGAGCAGTACTTC.

DNA of the CDR3: TGTGCCAGCAGTGAGTCTGGGCGGGAGGTCTACGAGCAGTACTTC. Encoded protein: CASSESGREVYEQYF. This rearrangement joins TRBV25-1 to TRBJ2-7; 8 nucleotides line up with TRBD2. The CDR3 consists of 15 residues. The trim removed 3 bases at V and 3 bases at J, leaving 7 bases unmatched. In germline, CDR1 is MGHDK, CDR2 SYGVNS.

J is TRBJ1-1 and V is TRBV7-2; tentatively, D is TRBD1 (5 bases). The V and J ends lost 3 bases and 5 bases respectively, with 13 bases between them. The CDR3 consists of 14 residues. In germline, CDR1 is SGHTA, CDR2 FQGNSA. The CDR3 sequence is CASSFRALGTEAFF. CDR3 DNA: TGTGCCAGCAGCTTCAGGGCGCTTGGGACTGAAGCTTTCTTT. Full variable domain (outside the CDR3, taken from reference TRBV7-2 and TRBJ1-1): GAGVSQSPSNKVTEKGKDVELRCDPISGHTALYWYRQSLGQGLEFLIYFQGNSAPDKSGLPSDRFSAERTGGSVSTLTIQRTQQEDSAVYLCASSFRALGTEAFFGQGTRLTVV.

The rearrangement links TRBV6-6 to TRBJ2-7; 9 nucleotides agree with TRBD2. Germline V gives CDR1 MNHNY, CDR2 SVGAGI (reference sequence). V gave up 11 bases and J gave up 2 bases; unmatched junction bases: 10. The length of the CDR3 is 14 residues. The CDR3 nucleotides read TGTGCCGCGCGGGGGGGGACTTTGACCTACGAGCAGTACTTC. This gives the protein CAARGGTLTYEQYF.

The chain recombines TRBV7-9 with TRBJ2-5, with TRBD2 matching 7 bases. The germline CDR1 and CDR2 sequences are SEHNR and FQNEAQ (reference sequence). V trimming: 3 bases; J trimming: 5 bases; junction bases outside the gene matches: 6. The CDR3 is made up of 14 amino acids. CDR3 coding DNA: TGTGCCAGCAGCTTTTTGGGGGGGTCGGAGACCCAGTACTTC. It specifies CASSFLGGSETQYF.

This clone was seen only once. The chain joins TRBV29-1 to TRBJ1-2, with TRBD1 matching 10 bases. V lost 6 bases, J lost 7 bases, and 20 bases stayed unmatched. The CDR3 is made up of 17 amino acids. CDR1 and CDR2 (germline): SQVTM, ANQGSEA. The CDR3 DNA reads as TGCAGCGTCGGGGGGGGTTCCCGGGACAGGGGTGCCTCTGGCTACACCTTC. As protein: CSVGGGSRDRGASGYTF.